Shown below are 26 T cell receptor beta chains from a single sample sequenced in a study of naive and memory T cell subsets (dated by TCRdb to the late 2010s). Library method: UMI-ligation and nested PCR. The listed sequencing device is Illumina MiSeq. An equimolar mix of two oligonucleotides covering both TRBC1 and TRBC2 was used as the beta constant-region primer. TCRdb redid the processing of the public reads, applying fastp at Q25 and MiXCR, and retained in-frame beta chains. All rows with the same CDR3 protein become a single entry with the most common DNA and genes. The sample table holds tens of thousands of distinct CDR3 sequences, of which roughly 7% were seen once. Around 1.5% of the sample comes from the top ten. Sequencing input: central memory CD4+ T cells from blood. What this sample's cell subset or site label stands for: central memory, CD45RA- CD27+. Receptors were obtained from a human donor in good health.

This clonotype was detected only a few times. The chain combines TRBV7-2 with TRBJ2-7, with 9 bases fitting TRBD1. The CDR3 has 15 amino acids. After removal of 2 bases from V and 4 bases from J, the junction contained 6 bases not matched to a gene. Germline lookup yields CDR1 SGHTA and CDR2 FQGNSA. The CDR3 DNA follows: TGTGCCAGCAGCTTAATGGGACAGGGTAATTACGAGCAGTACTTC. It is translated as CASSLMGQGNYEQYF.

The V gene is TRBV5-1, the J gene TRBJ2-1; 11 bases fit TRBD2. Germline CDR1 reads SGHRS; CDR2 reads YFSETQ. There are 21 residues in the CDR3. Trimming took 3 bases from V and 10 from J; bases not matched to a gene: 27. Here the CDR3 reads CASSSRQGKTSGIDKPQEQFF. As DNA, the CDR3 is TGCGCCAGCAGCTCACGACAGGGGAAGACTAGCGGGATCGATAAACCACAGGAGCAGTTCTTC.

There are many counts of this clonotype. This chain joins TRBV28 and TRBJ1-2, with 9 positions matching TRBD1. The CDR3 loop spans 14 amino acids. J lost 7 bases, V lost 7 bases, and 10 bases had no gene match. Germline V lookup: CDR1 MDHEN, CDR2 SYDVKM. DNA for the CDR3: TGTGCCAGCATCGGAGGGTGGACAGGGGCTGGCTACACCTTC. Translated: CASIGGWTGAGYTF.

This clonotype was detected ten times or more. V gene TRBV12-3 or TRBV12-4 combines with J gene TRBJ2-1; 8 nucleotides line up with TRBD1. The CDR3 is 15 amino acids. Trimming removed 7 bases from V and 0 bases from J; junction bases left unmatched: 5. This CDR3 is CASIDRGSSYNEQFF. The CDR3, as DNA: TGTGCCAGCATTGACAGGGGTAGCTCCTACAATGAGCAGTTCTTC.

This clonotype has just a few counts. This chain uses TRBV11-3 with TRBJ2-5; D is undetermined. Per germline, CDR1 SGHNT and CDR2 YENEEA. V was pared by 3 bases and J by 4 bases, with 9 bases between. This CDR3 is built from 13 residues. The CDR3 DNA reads TGTGCCAGCAGCTTGACCCTAGGAGAGACCCAGTACTTC. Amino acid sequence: CASSLTLGETQYF.

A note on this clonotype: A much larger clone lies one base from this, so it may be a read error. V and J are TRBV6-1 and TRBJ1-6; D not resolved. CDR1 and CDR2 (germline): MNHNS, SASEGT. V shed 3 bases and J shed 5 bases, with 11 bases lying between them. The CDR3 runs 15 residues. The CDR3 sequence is CASSEFRTDNSPLHF. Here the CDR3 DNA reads TGTGCCAGCAGTGAGTTCAGGACCGATAATTCACCCCTCCACTTT.

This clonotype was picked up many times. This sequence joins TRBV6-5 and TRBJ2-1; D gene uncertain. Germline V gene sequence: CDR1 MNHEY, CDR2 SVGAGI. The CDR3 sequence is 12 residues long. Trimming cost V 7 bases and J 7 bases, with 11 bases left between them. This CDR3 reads CASTGVRNEQFF. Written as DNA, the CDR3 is TGTGCCAGCACAGGAGTACGTAATGAGCAGTTCTTC.

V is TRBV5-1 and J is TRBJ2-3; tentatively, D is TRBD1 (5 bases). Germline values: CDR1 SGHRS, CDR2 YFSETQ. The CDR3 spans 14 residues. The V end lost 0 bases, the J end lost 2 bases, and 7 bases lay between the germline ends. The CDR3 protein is CASSLGTNTDTQYF. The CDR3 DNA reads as TGCGCCAGCAGCTTGGGGACAAACACAGATACGCAGTATTTT.

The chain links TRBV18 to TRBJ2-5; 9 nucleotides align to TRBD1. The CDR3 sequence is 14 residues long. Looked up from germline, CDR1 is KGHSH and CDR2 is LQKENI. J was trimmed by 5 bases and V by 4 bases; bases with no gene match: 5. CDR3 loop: CASSLTGGSETQYF. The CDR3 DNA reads TGTGCCAGCTCACTTACAGGGGGCTCGGAGACCCAGTACTTC.

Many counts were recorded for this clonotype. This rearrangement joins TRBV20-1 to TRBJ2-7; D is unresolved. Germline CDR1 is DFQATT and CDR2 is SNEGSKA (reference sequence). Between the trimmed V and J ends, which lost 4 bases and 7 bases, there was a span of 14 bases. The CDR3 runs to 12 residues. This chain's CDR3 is CSAKGAVGEQYF. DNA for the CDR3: TGCAGTGCTAAAGGTGCAGTGGGGGAGCAGTACTTC.

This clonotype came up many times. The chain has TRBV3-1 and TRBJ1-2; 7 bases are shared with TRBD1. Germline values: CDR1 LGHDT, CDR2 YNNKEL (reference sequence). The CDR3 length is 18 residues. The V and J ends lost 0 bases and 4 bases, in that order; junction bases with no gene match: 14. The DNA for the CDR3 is TGTGCCAGCAGCCAAGAGGGGTTGACAGGGTCTAAGGGCTATGGCTACACCTTC. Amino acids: CASSQEGLTGSKGYGYTF.

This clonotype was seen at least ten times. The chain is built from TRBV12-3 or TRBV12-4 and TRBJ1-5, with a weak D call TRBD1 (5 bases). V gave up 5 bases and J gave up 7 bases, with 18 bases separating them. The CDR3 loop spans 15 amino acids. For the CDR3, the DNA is TGTGCCAGCAGTCCTGGGGGAGGGGTAGGACAGCCCCAGCATTTT. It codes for CASSPGGGVGQPQHF.

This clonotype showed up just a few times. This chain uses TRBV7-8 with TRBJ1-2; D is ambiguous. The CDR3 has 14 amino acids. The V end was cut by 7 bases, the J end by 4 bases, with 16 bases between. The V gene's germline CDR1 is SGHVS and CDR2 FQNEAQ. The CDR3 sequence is CASTPGPFSYGYTF. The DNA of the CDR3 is TGTGCCAGCACCCCAGGCCCCTTTTCCTATGGCTACACCTTC. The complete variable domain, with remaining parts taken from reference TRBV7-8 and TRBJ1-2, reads GAGVSQSPRYKVAKRGQDVALRCDPISGHVSLFWYQQALGQGPEFLTYFQNEAQLDKSGLPSDRFFAERPEGSVSTLKIQRTQQEDSAVYLCASTPGPFSYGYTFGSGTRLTVV.

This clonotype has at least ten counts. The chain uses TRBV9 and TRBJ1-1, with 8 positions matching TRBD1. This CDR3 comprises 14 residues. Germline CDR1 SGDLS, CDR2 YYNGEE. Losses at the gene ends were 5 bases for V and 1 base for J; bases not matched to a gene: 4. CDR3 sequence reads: CASSAGQGNTEAFF. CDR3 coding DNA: TGTGCCAGCAGTGCCGGACAGGGGAACACTGAAGCTTTCTTT.

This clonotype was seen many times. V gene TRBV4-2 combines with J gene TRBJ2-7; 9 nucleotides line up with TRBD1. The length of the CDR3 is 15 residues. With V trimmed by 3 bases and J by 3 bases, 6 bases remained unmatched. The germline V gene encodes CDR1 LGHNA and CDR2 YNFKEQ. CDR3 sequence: CASSQGTGWVYEQYF. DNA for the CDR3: TGTGCCAGCAGCCAGGGGACAGGGTGGGTCTACGAGCAGTACTTC.

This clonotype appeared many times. The CDR3 spells CASSTSGLRSNIQYF. DNA for the CDR3: TGTGCCAGTAGCACTTCCGGGCTGAGGTCAAACATTCAGTACTTC. V is TRBV19 and J is TRBJ2-4; D remains ambiguous. V was trimmed by 6 bases and J by 6 bases, leaving 18 bases between them. This CDR3 has 15 amino acids. Germline V gene data show CDR1 as LNHDA and CDR2 as SQIVND (reference sequence).

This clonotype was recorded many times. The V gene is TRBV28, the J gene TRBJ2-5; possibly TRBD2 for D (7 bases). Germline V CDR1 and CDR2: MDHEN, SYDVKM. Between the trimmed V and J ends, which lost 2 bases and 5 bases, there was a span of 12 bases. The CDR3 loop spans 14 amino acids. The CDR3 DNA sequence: TGTGCCAGCAGTTTAGGGGGGGCCGTTGAGACCCAGTACTTC. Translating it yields CASSLGGAVETQYF.

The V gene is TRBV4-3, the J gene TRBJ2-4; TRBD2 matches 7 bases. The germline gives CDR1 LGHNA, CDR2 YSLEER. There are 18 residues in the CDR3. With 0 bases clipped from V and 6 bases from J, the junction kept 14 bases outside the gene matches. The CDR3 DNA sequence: TGCGCCAGCAGCCAAGATCCCCCCCTCGGAGCGGGGCTAAACATTCAGTACTTC. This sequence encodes CASSQDPPLGAGLNIQYF.

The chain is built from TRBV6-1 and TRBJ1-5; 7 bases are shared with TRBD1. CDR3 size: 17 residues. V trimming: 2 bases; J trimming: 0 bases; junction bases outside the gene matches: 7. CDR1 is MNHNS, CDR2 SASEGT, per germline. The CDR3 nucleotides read TGTGCCAGCAGTGAAAAGGGGGCTAGGAATAGCAATCAGCCCCAGCATTTT. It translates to CASSEKGARNSNQPQHF.

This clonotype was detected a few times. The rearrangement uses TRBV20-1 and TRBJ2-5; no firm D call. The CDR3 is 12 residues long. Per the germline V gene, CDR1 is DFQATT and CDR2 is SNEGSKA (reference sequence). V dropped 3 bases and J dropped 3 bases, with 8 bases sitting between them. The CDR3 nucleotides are TGCAGTGCTAGTGCATCCGAAGAGACCCAGTACTTC. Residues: CSASASEETQYF.

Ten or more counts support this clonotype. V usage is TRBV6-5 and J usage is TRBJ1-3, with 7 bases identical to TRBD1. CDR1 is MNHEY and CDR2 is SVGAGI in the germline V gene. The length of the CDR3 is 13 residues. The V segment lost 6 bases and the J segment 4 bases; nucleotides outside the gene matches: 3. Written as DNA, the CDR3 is TGTGCCAGCAGCGCGGACAGGGGAAACACCATATATTTT. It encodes CASSADRGNTIYF.

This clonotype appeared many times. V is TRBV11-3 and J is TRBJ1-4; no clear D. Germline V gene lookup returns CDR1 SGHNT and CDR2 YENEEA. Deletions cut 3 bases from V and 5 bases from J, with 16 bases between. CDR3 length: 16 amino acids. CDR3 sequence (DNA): TGTGCCAGCAGCTTTGGGAGCGTCGGGAAAAATGAAAAACTGTTTTTT. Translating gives CASSFGSVGKNEKLFF.

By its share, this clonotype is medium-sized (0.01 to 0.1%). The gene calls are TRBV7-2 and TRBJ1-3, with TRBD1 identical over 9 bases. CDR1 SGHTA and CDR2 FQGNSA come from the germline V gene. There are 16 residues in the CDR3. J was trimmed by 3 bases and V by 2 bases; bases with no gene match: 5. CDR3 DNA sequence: TGTGCCAGCAGCTTAATGGGGACAGGGAGTGGAAACACCATATATTTT. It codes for CASSLMGTGSGNTIYF.

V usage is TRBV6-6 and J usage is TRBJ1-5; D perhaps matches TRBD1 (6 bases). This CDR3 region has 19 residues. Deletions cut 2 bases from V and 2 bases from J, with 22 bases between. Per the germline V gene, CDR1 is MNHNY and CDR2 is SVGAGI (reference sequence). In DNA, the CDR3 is TGTGCCAGCAGTTACCCTTTGGTATCAGGGGCTTCGGGCAATCAGCCCCAGCATTTT. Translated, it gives CASSYPLVSGASGNQPQHF.

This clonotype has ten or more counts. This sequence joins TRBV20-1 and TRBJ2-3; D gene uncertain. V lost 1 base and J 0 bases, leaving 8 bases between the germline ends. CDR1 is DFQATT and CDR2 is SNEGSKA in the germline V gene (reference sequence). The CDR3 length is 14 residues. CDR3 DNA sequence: TGCAGTGCTAGAGCCCCCCAGAGCACAGATACGCAGTATTTT. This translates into CSARAPQSTDTQYF.

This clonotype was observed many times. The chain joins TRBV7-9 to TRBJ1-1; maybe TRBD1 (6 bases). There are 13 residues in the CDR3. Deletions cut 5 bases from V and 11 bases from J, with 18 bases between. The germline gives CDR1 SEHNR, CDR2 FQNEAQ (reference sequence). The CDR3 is CASSGRGRGYAFF. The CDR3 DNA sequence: TGTGCCAGCAGCGGACGAGGGAGGGGGTATGCTTTCTTT.